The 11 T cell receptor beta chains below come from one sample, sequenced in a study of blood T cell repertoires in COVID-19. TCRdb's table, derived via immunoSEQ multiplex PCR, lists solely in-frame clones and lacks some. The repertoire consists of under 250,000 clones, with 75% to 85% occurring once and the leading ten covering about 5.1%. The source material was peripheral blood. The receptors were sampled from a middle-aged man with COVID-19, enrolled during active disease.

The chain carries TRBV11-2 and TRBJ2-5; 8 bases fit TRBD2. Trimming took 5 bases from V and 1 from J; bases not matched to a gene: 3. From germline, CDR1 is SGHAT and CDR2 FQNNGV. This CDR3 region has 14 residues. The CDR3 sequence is CASSHRGGQETQYF. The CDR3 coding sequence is TGTGCCAGCAGCCACCGGGGGGGCCAAGAGACCCAGTACTTC.

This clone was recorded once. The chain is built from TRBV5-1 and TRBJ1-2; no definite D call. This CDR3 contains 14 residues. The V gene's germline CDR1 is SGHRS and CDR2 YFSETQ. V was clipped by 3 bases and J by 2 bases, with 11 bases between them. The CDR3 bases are TGCGCCAGCAGCTCCGGGGAAATCAACTATGGCTACACCTTC. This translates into CASSSGEINYGYTF.

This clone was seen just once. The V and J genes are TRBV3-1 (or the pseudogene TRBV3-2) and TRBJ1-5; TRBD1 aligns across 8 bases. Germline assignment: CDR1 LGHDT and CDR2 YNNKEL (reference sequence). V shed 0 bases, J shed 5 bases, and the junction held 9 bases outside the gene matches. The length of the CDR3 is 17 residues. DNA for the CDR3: TGTGCCAGCAGCCAAGAAAGGGACAGGAGGACGTATCAGCCCCAGCATTTT. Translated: CASSQERDRRTYQPQHF.

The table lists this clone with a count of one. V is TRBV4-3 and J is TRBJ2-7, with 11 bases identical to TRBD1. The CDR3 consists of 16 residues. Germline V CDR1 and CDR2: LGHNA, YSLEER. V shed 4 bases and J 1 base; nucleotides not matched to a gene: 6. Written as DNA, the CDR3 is TGCGCCAGCAGCCGAACCGGGACAGGGGGATCCTACGAGCAGTACTTC. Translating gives CASSRTGTGGSYEQYF.

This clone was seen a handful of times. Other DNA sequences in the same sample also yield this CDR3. CDR3 residues: CASSPTGDSGNTIYF. DNA for the CDR3: TGTGCCAGCTCACCAACAGGGGACTCTGGAAACACCATATATTTT. This chain joins TRBV18 and TRBJ1-3; 7 bases map to TRBD1. V gave up 2 bases and J gave up 0 bases; unmatched junction bases: 1. Germline CDR1 and CDR2: KGHSH and LQKENI. This CDR3 comprises 15 residues.

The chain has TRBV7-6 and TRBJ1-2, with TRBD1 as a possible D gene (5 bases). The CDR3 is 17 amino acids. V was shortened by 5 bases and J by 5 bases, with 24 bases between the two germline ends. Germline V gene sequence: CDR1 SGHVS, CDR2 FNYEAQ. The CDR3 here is CASSPLTSAQGKYGYTF. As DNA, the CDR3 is TGTGCCAGCAGCCCGCTGACCTCAGCGCAGGGTAAATATGGCTACACCTTC.

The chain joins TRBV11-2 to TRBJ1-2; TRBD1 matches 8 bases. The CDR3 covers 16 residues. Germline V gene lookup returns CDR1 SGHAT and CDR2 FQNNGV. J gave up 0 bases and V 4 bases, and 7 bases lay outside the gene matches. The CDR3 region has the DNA TGTGCCAGCAGCTCGACAGGGGCCCAAGCTAACTATGGCTACACCTTC. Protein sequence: CASSSTGAQANYGYTF.

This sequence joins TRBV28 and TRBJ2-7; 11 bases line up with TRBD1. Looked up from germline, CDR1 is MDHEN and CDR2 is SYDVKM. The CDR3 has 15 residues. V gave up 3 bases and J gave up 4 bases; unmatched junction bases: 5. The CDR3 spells CASSFSGQGAYEQYF. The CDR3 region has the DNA TGTGCCAGCAGTTTCTCCGGACAGGGGGCTTACGAGCAGTACTTC.

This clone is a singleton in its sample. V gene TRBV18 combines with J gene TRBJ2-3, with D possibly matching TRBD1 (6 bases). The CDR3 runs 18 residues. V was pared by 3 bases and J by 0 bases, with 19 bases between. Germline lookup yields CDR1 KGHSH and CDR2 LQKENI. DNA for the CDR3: TGTGCCAGCTCACCTAAACCGGGGACACAAACTAGCACAGATACGCAGTATTTT. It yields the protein CASSPKPGTQTSTDTQYF.

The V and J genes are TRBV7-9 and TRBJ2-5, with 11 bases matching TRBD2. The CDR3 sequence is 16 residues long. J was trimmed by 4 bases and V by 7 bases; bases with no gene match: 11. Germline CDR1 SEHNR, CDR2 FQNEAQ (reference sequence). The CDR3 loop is CASTPGVAGGLETQYF. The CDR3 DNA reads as TGTGCCAGCACCCCCGGAGTAGCGGGGGGGTTAGAGACCCAGTACTTC.

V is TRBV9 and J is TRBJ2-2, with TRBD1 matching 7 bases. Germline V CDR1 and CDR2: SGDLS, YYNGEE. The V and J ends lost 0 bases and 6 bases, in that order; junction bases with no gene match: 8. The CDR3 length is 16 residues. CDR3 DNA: TGTGCCAGCAGCGTAGAAGGGGGCGCCCAGGCCGGGGAGCTGTTTTTT. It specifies CASSVEGGAQAGELFF.